Below, 32 T cell receptor beta chains from the same sample are listed, as sequenced in a study of blood T cell repertoires in COVID-19. The assay was immunoSEQ multiplex PCR, and TCRdb's table has in-frame clones only and misses some. The table shows approximately 240,000 clones, with 83% occurring only once. The sequencing input was peripheral blood. These receptors originate from a human donor in a cohort sampled during active COVID-19.

The chain carries TRBV18 and TRBJ1-3, with 8 bases fitting TRBD1. Germline CDR1 KGHSH, CDR2 LQKENI. V was clipped by 1 base and J by 0 bases; unmatched bases: 5. This CDR3 has 17 amino acids. CDR3 region: CASSPRLTGDSGNTIYF. The CDR3, as DNA: TGTGCCAGCTCACCACGCTTGACAGGGGACTCTGGAAACACCATATATTTT.

The chain couples TRBV5-1 to TRBJ2-5; 10 bases agree with TRBD2. Per germline, CDR1 SGHRS and CDR2 YFSETQ. There are 16 residues in the CDR3. V lost 2 bases to trimming and J lost 3 bases; unmatched junction nucleotides: 7. The CDR3 loop reads CASSFPASGSEETQYF. The CDR3, as DNA: TGCGCCAGCAGCTTTCCGGCTAGCGGGAGTGAAGAGACCCAGTACTTC.

This chain links TRBV5-1 with TRBJ2-2; D is perhaps TRBD2 (6 bases). This CDR3 has 14 residues. CDR1 and CDR2 from the germline V gene are SGHRS and YFSETQ. V was clipped by 2 bases and J by 7 bases, with 12 bases between them. The CDR3 is CASSLSGEVGELFF. DNA of the CDR3: TGCGCCAGCAGCTTATCGGGAGAAGTCGGGGAGCTGTTTTTT.

The genes are TRBV5-1 and TRBJ2-7; 7 bases line up with TRBD2. The CDR3 covers 15 residues. Losses at the gene ends were 0 bases for V and 2 bases for J; bases not matched to a gene: 5. The germline gives CDR1 SGHRS, CDR2 YFSETQ. DNA of the CDR3: TGCGCCAGCAGCTTGGGGTCCCTAGCGGCCTACGAGCAGTACTTC. It codes for CASSLGSLAAYEQYF.

In its sample, this clone was seen a few times. The chain has TRBV19 and TRBJ2-2, with 10 bases fitting TRBD2. Germline assignment: CDR1 LNHDA and CDR2 SQIVND (reference sequence). CDR3 length: 15 amino acids. V was pared by 6 bases and J by 6 bases, with 7 bases of the junction left unmatched. In DNA, the CDR3 is TGTGCCAGTAGAGTCTCTAGCGGGAGTTCCGGGGAGCTGTTTTTT. Translation: CASRVSSGSSGELFF.

The CDR3: CASSSPTGRETQYF. In nucleotides, the CDR3 is TGTGCCAGCAGTTCTCCGACAGGGAGAGAGACCCAGTACTTC. The J gene is TRBJ2-5, the V gene TRBV6-5, with 7 bases lining up with TRBD1. The ends lost 4 bases at V and 4 bases at J; junction bases unmatched: 6. The CDR3 length is 14 residues. Germline CDR1 reads MNHEY; CDR2 reads SVGAGI.

V and J are TRBV4-2 and TRBJ2-7, with TRBD1 identical over 7 bases. The CDR3 covers 15 residues. The trim removed 1 base at V and 0 bases at J, leaving 3 bases unmatched. Germline assignment: CDR1 LGHNA and CDR2 YNFKEQ. This chain's CDR3 is CASSQGKGASYEQYF. The CDR3, as DNA: TGTGCCAGCAGCCAAGGGAAGGGGGCCTCCTACGAGCAGTACTTC.

J is TRBJ1-2 and V is TRBV5-1; 9 bases agree with TRBD1. The CDR3 is 15 amino acids. Germline values: CDR1 SGHRS, CDR2 YFSETQ. With V trimmed by 4 bases and J by 3 bases, 7 bases remained unmatched. CDR3 in amino acids: CASSPGTGFDYGYTF. CDR3 in DNA: TGCGCCAGCAGCCCTGGGACAGGGTTTGACTATGGCTACACCTTC.

The chain uses TRBV6-1 and TRBJ2-7, with a weak D call TRBD2 (5 bases). Per germline, CDR1 MNHNS and CDR2 SASEGT. Trimming shortened V by 0 bases and J by 2 bases, and 17 bases separated the two germline ends. The CDR3 is 17 residues long. The CDR3 DNA is TGTGCCAGCAGTGAAGCCTTCTACGGGGTAACCACCTACGAGCAGTACTTC. Translating it yields CASSEAFYGVTTYEQYF.

The J gene is TRBJ2-7, the V gene TRBV9, with TRBD1 matching 8 bases. V shed 4 bases and J 0 bases; nucleotides not matched to a gene: 12. This CDR3 has 17 residues. From germline, CDR1 is SGDLS and CDR2 YYNGEE. The CDR3 DNA is TGTGCCAGCAGCTCTGGGGGACAGGCTAGGAACTCCTACGAGCAGTACTTC. Translation gives CASSSGGQARNSYEQYF.

J is TRBJ1-2 and V is TRBV5-1, with D tentatively TRBD1 (6 bases). Germline CDR1 is SGHRS and CDR2 is YFSETQ. The CDR3 loop spans 14 amino acids. Trimming shortened V by 1 base and J by 9 bases, and 16 bases separated the two germline ends. The chain's CDR3 is CASSLLTGAGSYTF. The CDR3 region has the DNA TGCGCCAGCAGCTTGTTGACAGGCGCTGGGAGCTACACCTTC.

The genes are TRBV5-5 and TRBJ2-6, with D possibly being TRBD1 (6 bases). CDR3 size: 17 residues. V was clipped by 1 base and J by 6 bases, with 17 bases between them. Per germline, CDR1 SGHKS and CDR2 YYEKEE (reference sequence). The CDR3 DNA is TGTGCCAGCAGCTTGATTAGTGGGGGCGGATTGGCCAACGTCCTGACTTTC. As protein: CASSLISGGGLANVLTF. The complete variable domain, with remaining parts taken from reference TRBV5-5 and TRBJ2-6, reads DAGVTQSPTHLIKTRGQQVTLRCSPISGHKSVSWYQQVLGQGPQFIFQYYEKEERGRGNFPDRFSARQFPNYSSELNVNALLLGDSALYLCASSLISGGGLANVLTFGAGSRLTVL.

This clone appeared a single time. The J gene is TRBJ2-1, the V gene TRBV28; TRBD1 matches at 7 bases. This CDR3 spans 15 amino acids. Germline loops: CDR1 MDHEN, CDR2 SYDVKM. V shed 3 bases and J 3 bases; nucleotides not matched to a gene: 5. CDR3 loop: CASSFIDRDYNEQFF. The CDR3 nucleotides are TGTGCCAGCAGTTTTATCGACAGGGACTACAATGAGCAGTTCTTC.

The chain employs TRBV27 and TRBJ2-3, with D possibly matching TRBD1 (6 bases). Germline CDR1 and CDR2: MNHEY and SMNVEV (reference sequence). This CDR3 is 13 amino acids long. Trimming shortened V by 6 bases and J by 0 bases, and 7 bases separated the two germline ends. The CDR3 sequence: CASRQGSTDTQYF. CDR3 DNA: TGTGCCAGCAGACAGGGAAGCACAGATACGCAGTATTTT.

The chain carries TRBV19 and TRBJ2-2; TRBD2 matches 10 bases. J was trimmed by 3 bases and V by 3 bases; bases with no gene match: 4. The germline CDR1 and CDR2 sequences are LNHDA and SQIVND (reference sequence). The CDR3 sequence is 16 residues long. CDR3 nucleotides: TGTGCCAGTAGTATTGTTAGCGGGAGGTACACCGGGGAGCTGTTTTTT. As protein: CASSIVSGRYTGELFF.

The chain carries TRBV25-1 and TRBJ2-3; 8 positions agree with TRBD2. Germline V gives CDR1 MGHDK, CDR2 SYGVNS. With V trimmed by 4 bases and J by 2 bases, 5 bases remained unmatched. The CDR3 spans 15 residues. The CDR3, as DNA: TGTGCCAGCAGTGTACTAGCGGACAACACAGATACGCAGTATTTT. This translates into CASSVLADNTDTQYF. Filled out from reference TRBV25-1 and TRBJ2-3, the complete variable domain reads EADIYQTPRYLVIGTGKKITLECSQTMGHDKMYWYQQDPGMELHLIHYSYGVNSTEKGDLSSESTVSRIRTEHFPLTLESARPSHTSQYLCASSVLADNTDTQYFGPGTRLTVL.

The V gene is TRBV2, the J gene TRBJ2-1, with TRBD2 matching 7 bases. The CDR3 spans 13 residues. CDR1 is SNHLY and CDR2 is FYNNEI in the germline V gene. J gave up 4 bases and V 7 bases, and 4 bases lay outside the gene matches. CDR3 in DNA: TGTGCCAGCAATGCGGGGGTGTACAATGAGCAGTTCTTC. Encoded protein: CASNAGVYNEQFF.

The V call is TRBV5-1, the J call TRBJ2-7; weak D call: TRBD1 (5 bases). Germline assignment: CDR1 SGHRS and CDR2 YFSETQ. CDR3 length: 14 amino acids. Deletions cut 4 bases from V and 6 bases from J, with 17 bases between. The CDR3 loop reads CASSLGMQGTEQYF. As DNA, the CDR3 is TGCGCCAGCAGCCTGGGTATGCAGGGTACCGAGCAGTACTTC.

The rearrangement joins TRBV19 to TRBJ1-3; 7 nucleotides align to TRBD1. This CDR3 is built from 17 residues. Germline CDR1 is LNHDA and CDR2 is SQIVND (reference sequence). J was trimmed by 4 bases and V by 3 bases; bases with no gene match: 12. CDR3 bases: TGTGCCAGTAGTATTTTATTTGTAGGGGGCTCGGGAAACACCATATATTTT. It specifies CASSILFVGGSGNTIYF.

The chain combines TRBV3-1 (or the pseudogene TRBV3-2) with TRBJ2-3, with D perhaps matching TRBD1 (6 bases). The CDR3 is 15 residues long. CDR1 is LGHDT, CDR2 YNNKEL, per germline (reference sequence). The ends were cut back, 4 bases at V and 0 bases at J, with 11 bases in the middle. The CDR3 nucleotides read TGTGCCAGCAGCCTCTCAACAGGGAGCACAGATACGCAGTATTTT. Amino acids: CASSLSTGSTDTQYF.

V gene TRBV5-4 combines with J gene TRBJ2-5; 7 nucleotides match TRBD1. J lost 4 bases, V lost 2 bases, and 8 bases had no gene match. The germline V gene encodes CDR1 SGHNT and CDR2 YYREEE (reference sequence). There are 15 residues in the CDR3. The CDR3 loop reads CASSLNRGVGETQYF. In nucleotides, the CDR3 is TGTGCCAGCAGCTTAAACAGGGGTGTAGGAGAGACCCAGTACTTC.

On this clone itself: The sample contains more than one DNA sequence encoding this CDR3. V usage is TRBV5-1 and J usage is TRBJ1-5, with 9 nucleotides matching TRBD1. The CDR3 runs 14 residues. Trimming removed 4 bases from V and 5 bases from J; junction bases left unmatched: 4. The germline CDR1 and CDR2 sequences are SGHRS and YFSETQ. As DNA, the CDR3 is TGCGCCAGCAGCCCGGGACAGGGAGATCAGCCCCAGCATTTT. This sequence encodes CASSPGQGDQPQHF.

This clone was found once. The rearrangement links TRBV5-1 to TRBJ2-2, with 7 bases identical to TRBD1. V dropped 0 bases and J dropped 7; count of bases not matched to a gene: 3. The CDR3 has 14 amino acids. Germline values: CDR1 SGHRS, CDR2 YFSETQ. DNA of the CDR3: TGCGCCAGCAGCTTGGAAGGGGGCATCGGGGAGCTGTTTTTT. The encoded protein is CASSLEGGIGELFF.

The J gene is TRBJ2-7, the V gene TRBV11-2, with D maybe TRBD1 (6 bases). This CDR3 is 14 amino acids long. Germline V CDR1 and CDR2: SGHAT, FQNNGV. V was pared by 5 bases and J by 2 bases, with 13 bases between. CDR3 region: CASSEGHPAYEQYF. DNA for the CDR3: TGTGCCAGCAGCGAGGGACACCCGGCCTACGAGCAGTACTTC.

This chain connects TRBV6-5 to TRBJ2-7, with D maybe TRBD1 (6 bases). This CDR3 contains 11 residues. Germline CDR1 reads MNHEY; CDR2 reads SVGAGI. V lost 8 bases and J lost 6, with 11 bases in between. Here the CDR3 DNA reads TGTGCCAGCCAGGGGCGCGTCGAGCAGTACTTC. This encodes CASQGRVEQYF.

The chain couples TRBV4-1 to TRBJ2-1; tentatively, D is TRBD1 (7 bases). This CDR3 has 15 amino acids. Looked up from germline, CDR1 is MGHRA and CDR2 is YSYEKL. V was trimmed by 1 base and J by 6 bases, leaving 13 bases between them. CDR3 DNA: TGCGCCAGCAGCCAAGGGGTCAGGGGGGTCAATGAGCAGTTCTTC. Its translation is CASSQGVRGVNEQFF.

The CDR3 sequence is CASSPGQGTGEQYF. DNA for the CDR3: TGCGCCAGCAGCCCCGGACAGGGAACGGGGGAGCAGTACTTC. The V gene is TRBV5-1, the J gene TRBJ2-7; 8 positions match TRBD1. CDR1 is SGHRS and CDR2 is YFSETQ in the germline V gene. V was pared by 4 bases and J by 7 bases, with 10 bases of the junction left unmatched. CDR3 size: 14 residues.

The V and J genes are TRBV5-1 and TRBJ1-5; possibly TRBD1 for D (5 bases). This CDR3 has 14 residues. Germline V gene lookup returns CDR1 SGHRS and CDR2 YFSETQ. V lost 3 bases and J lost 7, with 14 bases in between. CDR3 sequence: CASSWGERGQPQHF. The CDR3 DNA is TGCGCCAGCAGCTGGGGGGAACGTGGCCAGCCCCAGCATTTT.

The rearrangement links TRBV18 to TRBJ2-5; D is possibly TRBD2 (6 bases). This CDR3 comprises 13 residues. CDR1 and CDR2 (germline): KGHSH, LQKENI. Trimming stripped 5 bases from V and 3 bases from J, with 10 bases between. The CDR3 loop is CASSSRREETQYF. The CDR3 region has the DNA TGTGCCAGCTCATCCCGGAGGGAAGAGACCCAGTACTTC.

The rearrangement links TRBV5-1 to TRBJ2-7, with D perhaps TRBD2 (6 bases). The CDR3 is 14 amino acids. Germline V gene lookup returns CDR1 SGHRS and CDR2 YFSETQ. Trimming cost V 4 bases and J 4 bases, with 15 bases left between them. The CDR3 DNA is TGCGCCAGCAGCCATAGTGGCGGGGAATACGAGCAGTACTTC. As protein: CASSHSGGEYEQYF.

The chain links TRBV5-1 to TRBJ2-7; 10 nucleotides match TRBD2. This CDR3 has 15 amino acids. V gave up 4 bases and J gave up 2 bases; unmatched junction bases: 6. Germline assignment: CDR1 SGHRS and CDR2 YFSETQ. The CDR3 DNA sequence: TGCGCCAGCAGCCACGGACTAGCGGTCCCCTACGAGCAGTACTTC. Protein product: CASSHGLAVPYEQYF.

V is TRBV10-3 and J is TRBJ2-5; D perhaps matches TRBD2 (6 bases). Germline V lookup: CDR1 ENHRY, CDR2 SYGVKD. Trimming removed 10 bases from V and 3 bases from J, with 15 bases in between. The length of the CDR3 is 13 residues. The CDR3 nucleotides read TGTGCCACCTGTAGCGGTAAGGAAGAGACCCAGTACTTC. As protein: CATCSGKEETQYF.